This TCR beta chain was captured by sequencing in a study of blood T cell repertoires in COVID-19. Study-wide background: The United States, Italy and Spain were the sources of the acute and convalescent COVID-19 samples. T cells, B-cell-depleted T cells, or PBMCs provided the cDNA or gDNA that served as material.

In the authors' workflow: Amplifying reference gene primers gave estimates of nucleated cell counts. Sequencing was performed with immunoSEQ multiplex PCR; in TCRdb, only in-frame clones are kept and a portion is missing. The DNA gave D and trimming, while V, J and clone size come from that table. This sample yields 93,000 or so clones, of which 75% to 90% are seen a single time; about 12% belongs to the top ten. CDR3 size: 14 residues. Germline V gene lookup returns CDR1 WSHSY and CDR2 SAAADI. Trimming took 8 bases from V and 3 from J, leaving 15 bases between them. V is TRBV10-2 and J is TRBJ2-3; perhaps TRBD2 as D (6 bases). The specimen sequenced was peripheral blood. This clonotype originated in a human donor in a cohort sampled during active COVID-19. This CDR3 is CASRSEGLTDTQYF. The DNA for the CDR3 is TGCGCCAGCCGGTCGGAGGGTCTGACAGATACGCAGTATTTT.